This entry lists 3 T cell receptor beta chains sequenced from one sample in a study of T cells after yellow fever vaccination. TCRdb redid the calling of the 5' RACE reads with MiXCR, one entry per CDR3 protein. Of under 600,000 distinct CDR3 sequences in the sample, roughly 12% were seen once. The sample in question was PBMCs, obtained on the day of the yellow fever booster vaccination. The receptors shown here come from a man aged 25-45 years who received the YFV17D yellow fever vaccine.

V is TRBV18 and J is TRBJ2-1; TRBD2 aligns across 8 bases. Germline loops: CDR1 KGHSH, CDR2 LQKENI. V was pared by 2 bases and J by 4 bases, with 4 bases of the junction left unmatched. This CDR3 has 15 residues. CDR3 amino acids: CASSPSLAGYNEQFF. CDR3 bases: TGTGCCAGCTCACCAAGTTTAGCGGGATACAATGAGCAGTTCTTC.

The rearrangement uses TRBV10-3 and TRBJ2-7; 8 nucleotides align to TRBD2. CDR1 and CDR2 (germline): ENHRY, SYGVKD. The CDR3 spans 14 residues. After removal of 3 bases from V and 7 bases from J, the junction contained 8 bases not matched to a gene. The CDR3 spells CAISELADSLEQYF. The CDR3 coding sequence is TGTGCCATCAGTGAACTAGCGGACTCTCTGGAGCAGTACTTC.

The genes are TRBV18 and TRBJ2-7; perhaps TRBD2 as D (7 bases). The CDR3 length is 15 residues. The V end lost 6 bases, the J end lost 3 bases, and 18 bases lay between the germline ends. CDR1 and CDR2 from the germline V gene are KGHSH and LQKENI. The CDR3 sequence is CASSRGGGTNYEQYF. In DNA, the CDR3 is TGTGCCAGCTCTCGAGGGGGGGGCACCAACTACGAGCAGTACTTC.